This entry concerns a single TCR beta chain. Cohort 3 recovered donors had two negative PCRs, clearance, or symptom resolution. This sample is drawn from a study of blood T cell repertoires in COVID-19. Turning to the study itself: The analysed material was cDNA or gDNA that came from T cells, B-cell-depleted T cells, or PBMCs.

The method was immunoSEQ multiplex PCR; TCRdb's version includes in-frame clones alone and lacks a portion of them. This sample carries 400,000 or so clones, 75% to 90% of them seen once, and the ten largest clones take roughly 1.1%. The CDR3 is 17 amino acids. In germline, CDR1 is KGHSH, CDR2 LQKENI. Deletions cut 1 base from V and 3 bases from J, with 15 bases between. The sequencing sample was made of PBMCs or T cells enriched from blood (not recorded which). The receptor's source is a man aged 25 to 40 who had recovered from COVID-19. The chain combines TRBV18 with TRBJ2-2; a possible D gene is TRBD1 (6 bases). The CDR3 is CASSPLTAGVDTGELFF. The DNA of the CDR3 is TGTGCCAGCTCACCACTGACAGCAGGGGTCGACACCGGGGAGCTGTTTTTT.